This is a list of T cell receptor beta chains from one sample in a study of metastatic and nonmetastatic thyroid tumors. TCRdb re-called clones via MiXCR from the PCR reads. There are tens of thousands of clones in the sample; 25% to 30% occur only once, and approximately 10% lies in the top ten. Input material: blood. These receptors were obtained from a male donor with papillary thyroid cancer or a benign thyroid nodule (not recorded which). Some clones in this sample may be carry-over from other donors' samples. Both conserved end residues are part of each CDR3. A D gene is named only where the DNA matches it firmly. Where a row states a size, it is once, few, many or the class of an expanded clone; other rows omit it.

medium-sized,TRBJ2-1,TRBV6-1,13,.,TGTGCCAGCACTTTAGCGGAGAACAATGAGCAGTTCTTC,CASTLAENNEQFF
few,TRBJ1-2,TRBV2,15,TRBD1,TGTGCCAGCAGGATCGGACAGGGAAAAAACTATGGCTACACCTTC,CASRIGQGKNYGYTF
few,TRBJ2-7,TRBV6-1,15,.,TGTGCCAGCAAGGGGGATGCGGGAAGGTCCTACGAGCAGTACTTC,CASKGDAGRSYEQYF
.,TRBJ1-1,TRBV19,13,.,TGTGCCAGTAGTATGGGCAGGAACACTGAAGCTTTCTTT,CASSMGRNTEAFF
.,TRBJ2-7,TRBV20-1,10,.,TGCAGTGCTAGAGTAGGCGAGCAGTACTTC,CSARVGEQYF
.,TRBJ2-7,TRBV6-6,16,TRBD2,TGTGCCAGCAGTTACGGGCTAGCGGAACAGTCCTACGAGCAGTACTTC,CASSYGLAEQSYEQYF
.,TRBJ2-7,TRBV20-1,16,TRBD2,TGCAGTGCTAGAGATTTTTCGGGAGGCGCCCTCTACGAGCAGTACTTC,CSARDFSGGALYEQYF
few,TRBJ2-7,TRBV29-1,12,TRBD1,TGCAGCGTTGGGGACAGGGGCTACGAGCAGTACTTC,CSVGDRGYEQYF
.,TRBJ2-7,TRBV2,12,.,TGTGCCAGCAGTGCGCGGGGCTACGAGCAGTACTTC,CASSARGYEQYF
few,TRBJ2-7,TRBV10-3,14,.,TGTGCCATCAAACCCGACAGAGGGTTGGACGAGCAGTACTTC,CAIKPDRGLDEQYF
.,TRBJ1-1,TRBV11-2,15,TRBD1,TGTGCCAGCAGCTCGGGACAGGGGGGGAACACTGAAGCTTTCTTT,CASSSGQGGNTEAFF
few,TRBJ2-2,TRBV6-4,16,TRBD1,TGTGCCAGCGAAGAGACAGGGTATTCGAACACCGGGGAGCTGTTTTTT,CASEETGYSNTGELFF
many,TRBJ1-2,TRBV2,15,TRBD1,TGTGCCAGCAGTAACGACAGGGGATCTAACTATGGCTACACCTTC,CASSNDRGSNYGYTF
.,TRBJ1-6,TRBV9,13,.,TGTGCCAGCAGCGTAAACGTAAATTCACCCCTCCACTTT,CASSVNVNSPLHF
.,TRBJ2-3,TRBV4-1,14,TRBD1,TGCGCCAGCAGCCGGGACAGAGGCACAGATACGCAGTATTTT,CASSRDRGTDTQYF
few,TRBJ2-5,TRBV2,13,.,TGTGCCAGCAGTGAAATTAGGGGAGAGACCCAGTACTTC,CASSEIRGETQYF
many,TRBJ1-4,TRBV4-2,16,TRBD1,TGTGCCAGCAGCCAAGACTTGAGGGGGCCGGGGGAAAAACTGTTTTTT,CASSQDLRGPGEKLFF
.,TRBJ1-2,TRBV7-8,15,.,TGTGCCAACAGCTTAGCGATAGGGAACAACTATGGCTACACCTTC,CANSLAIGNNYGYTF
.,TRBJ2-5,TRBV3-1,13,.,TGTGCCAGCGGGACTCCGTTTCAAGAGACCCAGTACTTC,CASGTPFQETQYF
few,TRBJ2-6,TRBV28,17,TRBD2,TGTGCCAGCATTTTAGGGACTAGCGTCTCTGGGCCCAACGTCCTGACTTTC,CASILGTSVSGPNVLTF
medium-sized,TRBJ2-7,TRBV30,14,.,TGTGCCTGGAGTGTAGTTAACGGCCTATACGAGCAGTACTTC,CAWSVVNGLYEQYF
.,TRBJ2-3,TRBV5-1,17,TRBD1,TGCGCCAGCAGCTTGGCTTGGACAGGGGACGGCACAGATACGCAGTATTTT,CASSLAWTGDGTDTQYF
medium-sized,TRBJ2-7,TRBV24-1,12,.,TGTGCCACCAGTAATGGGTTTCGGGAGCAGTACTTC,CATSNGFREQYF
.,TRBJ1-5,TRBV10-2,18,.,TGCGCCACCCAATCTCCGGGACTAGCCGATAAGAGCAATCAGCCCCAGCATTTT,CATQSPGLADKSNQPQHF
few,TRBJ1-1,TRBV7-8,12,.,TGTGCCAGCAGCTACCTCAGGAACGAAGCTTTCTTT,CASSYLRNEAFF
many,TRBJ2-2,TRBV29-1,11,.,TGCAGCGTTGAATTGAGCGGGGAGCTGTTTTTT,CSVELSGELFF
few,TRBJ1-2,TRBV6-2/TRBV6-3,16,.,TGTGCCAGCAGTTTCGGCGCTGGCAGGTCCGACTATGGCTACACCTTC,CASSFGAGRSDYGYTF
many,TRBJ1-1,TRBV9,13,.,TGTGCCAGCTGTGCGGGGTCGGAAACTGAAGCTTTCTTT,CASCAGSETEAFF
.,TRBJ2-7,TRBV19,15,TRBD1,TGTGCCAGTAGTGGACAGGGGGCTAATACCTACGAGCAGTACTTC,CASSGQGANTYEQYF
few,TRBJ2-7,TRBV6-2/TRBV6-3,15,TRBD2,TGTGCCAGCAGTGGACGAGCGGGAGGGCCAAACGAGCAGTACTTC,CASSGRAGGPNEQYF
.,TRBJ1-3,TRBV20-1,13,.,TGCAGTGCTAGAGGGGAGACTGGAAACACCATATATTTT,CSARGETGNTIYF
medium-sized,TRBJ2-1,TRBV5-1,17,TRBD2,TGCGCCAGCAGCTTGGTGGGGGGGACTAGCGGCTACAATGAGCAGTTCTTC,CASSLVGGTSGYNEQFF
.,TRBJ2-7,TRBV6-2/TRBV6-3,15,.,TGTGCCAGCAGTTACCCCCAACTAGGCACCTACGAGCAGTACTTC,CASSYPQLGTYEQYF
.,TRBJ2-6,TRBV5-6,16,.,TGTGCCAGCAGCTGGGGGACCTTCGCTGGGGCCAACGTCCTGACTTTC,CASSWGTFAGANVLTF
many,TRBJ2-1,TRBV7-2,16,TRBD2,TGTGCCAGCACCAGAAGGAGCGGGAGCTCCTACAATGAGCAGTTCTTC,CASTRRSGSSYNEQFF
medium-sized,TRBJ1-5,TRBV20-1,15,.,TGCAGTGCTAACAAACCCAGGGGAGTGAATCAGCCCCAGCATTTT,CSANKPRGVNQPQHF
.,TRBJ2-5,TRBV18,15,TRBD2,TGTGCCAGCTCAGCGCTAGCGGGGAGGGAAGAGACCCAGTACTTC,CASSALAGREETQYF
many,TRBJ2-3,TRBV5-5,15,.,TGTGCCAGCAGCTCCGGACAGACAAGCACAGATACGCAGTATTTT,CASSSGQTSTDTQYF
.,TRBJ2-7,TRBV6-1,15,.,TGTGCCAGCAGTGAGGCGGAGACTTCCTCCTACGAGCAGTACTTC,CASSEAETSSYEQYF
medium-sized,TRBJ1-1,TRBV20-1,13,TRBD1,TGCAGTGCTAGAGGGACAGGGCACACTGAAGCTTTCTTT,CSARGTGHTEAFF
.,TRBJ2-5,TRBV28,15,TRBD1,TGTGCCAGCAGTTGGGACAGGGCGTACCAAGAGACCCAGTACTTC,CASSWDRAYQETQYF
.,TRBJ1-2,TRBV7-8,15,.,TGTGCCAGCAGCTTACAGGGTTCGAGTATCTATGGCTACACCTTC,CASSLQGSSIYGYTF
.,TRBJ1-6,TRBV18,15,.,TGTGCCAGCTCACCAGGTCAGGGGATCCGGCCACCCCTCCACTTT,CASSPGQGIRPPLHF
.,TRBJ1-5,TRBV20-1,14,.,TGCAGTGCGGATCATAGGGGTGGCAATCAGCCCCAGCATTTT,CSADHRGGNQPQHF
.,TRBJ2-2,TRBV18,14,TRBD1,TGTGCCAGCTCGACAGGGGTTGGCACCGGGGAGCTGTTTTTT,CASSTGVGTGELFF
.,TRBJ1-1,TRBV11-2,15,.,TGTGCCAGCAGCTTAACCGGGAGCCAGAACACTGAAGCTTTCTTT,CASSLTGSQNTEAFF
.,TRBJ2-2,TRBV20-1,17,TRBD2,TGCAGTGCTAGTAGAAGACTAGCGGGAGGACATACCGGGGAGCTGTTTTTT,CSASRRLAGGHTGELFF
.,TRBJ2-7,TRBV18,16,TRBD2,TGTGCCAGCTCACCTATTGGGCTAGCGGGAGGTGACGAGCAGTACTTC,CASSPIGLAGGDEQYF
many,TRBJ1-2,TRBV7-2,14,.,TGTGCCAGCAGCCTAGTTCATACTAACTATGGCTACACCTTC,CASSLVHTNYGYTF
.,TRBJ2-7,TRBV4-2,18,.,TGTGCCAGCAGCCAAGATTTGGGCGACAGTGCCTCGGGGGACGAGCAGTACTTC,CASSQDLGDSASGDEQYF
many,TRBJ1-3,TRBV18,16,.,TGTGCCAGCTCACCCAACTCAGGGGACGTAGGAAACACCATATATTTT,CASSPNSGDVGNTIYF
.,TRBJ2-7,TRBV12-3/TRBV12-4,14,TRBD2,TGTGCCAGCAGTTCTAGCGGGGTCTCCTACGAGCAGTACTTC,CASSSSGVSYEQYF